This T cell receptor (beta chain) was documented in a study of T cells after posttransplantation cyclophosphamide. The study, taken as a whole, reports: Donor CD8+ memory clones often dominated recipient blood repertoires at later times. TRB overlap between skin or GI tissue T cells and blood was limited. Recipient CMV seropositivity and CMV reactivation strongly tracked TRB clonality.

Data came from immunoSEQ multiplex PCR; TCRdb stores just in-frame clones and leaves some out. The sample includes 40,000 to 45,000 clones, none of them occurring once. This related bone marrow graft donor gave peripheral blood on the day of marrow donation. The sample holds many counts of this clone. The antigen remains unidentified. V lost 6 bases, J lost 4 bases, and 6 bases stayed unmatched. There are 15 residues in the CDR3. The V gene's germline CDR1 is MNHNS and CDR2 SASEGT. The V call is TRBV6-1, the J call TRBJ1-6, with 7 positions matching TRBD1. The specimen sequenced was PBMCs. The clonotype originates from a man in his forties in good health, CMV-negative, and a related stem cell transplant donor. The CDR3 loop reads CASRGGTAYNSPLHF. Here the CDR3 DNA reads TGTGCCAGCAGAGGCGGGACAGCTTATAATTCACCCCTCCACTTT.